The sequence of this T cell receptor (beta chain) was determined in a study of response to subunit inactivated influenza vaccine. Trimming pared 1 base from V and 6 bases from J, leaving 13 bases between. The germline gives CDR1 MNHEY, CDR2 SVGEGT. This CDR3 spans 15 amino acids. Details on this clonotype: Its matching antigen is unknown.

Study findings and constraints: Each seasonal influenza vaccination, the authors suggested, recruits few new T cells.

One entry per CDR3 protein results from TCRdb running MiXCR on the RT-PCR reads. The data hold about 540,000 distinct CDR3 sequences, with less than 25% observed a single time. The sample was also reused in another study, on T cells expressing NK-cell markers. In that study: UMIs were included in TCR beta cDNA generated by 5'RACE template switching. Researchers got TCR beta repertoires out of sorted CD3+CD56+NKG2C+, CD3+CD56+NKG2C- and CD3+CD56-NKG2C+ T cells. Seropositivity for HCMV was found in most of the eight sequenced donors, with one seronegative. Whether the expanded NKG2C+ T cell clones recognized HCMV remained unclear.

The chain employs TRBV6-2 or TRBV6-3 and TRBJ1-5, with D possibly being TRBD1 (5 bases). The source is a man aged 45-60 years who received an inactivated influenza vaccine. Sequenced material: CD4+ T cells sorted from PBMCs, taken 11 to 12 days after vaccination. CDR3 bases: TGTGCCAGCAGTTACTTCTGGGGCGTAGGTCAGCCCCAGCATTTT. As protein: CASSYFWGVGQPQHF.